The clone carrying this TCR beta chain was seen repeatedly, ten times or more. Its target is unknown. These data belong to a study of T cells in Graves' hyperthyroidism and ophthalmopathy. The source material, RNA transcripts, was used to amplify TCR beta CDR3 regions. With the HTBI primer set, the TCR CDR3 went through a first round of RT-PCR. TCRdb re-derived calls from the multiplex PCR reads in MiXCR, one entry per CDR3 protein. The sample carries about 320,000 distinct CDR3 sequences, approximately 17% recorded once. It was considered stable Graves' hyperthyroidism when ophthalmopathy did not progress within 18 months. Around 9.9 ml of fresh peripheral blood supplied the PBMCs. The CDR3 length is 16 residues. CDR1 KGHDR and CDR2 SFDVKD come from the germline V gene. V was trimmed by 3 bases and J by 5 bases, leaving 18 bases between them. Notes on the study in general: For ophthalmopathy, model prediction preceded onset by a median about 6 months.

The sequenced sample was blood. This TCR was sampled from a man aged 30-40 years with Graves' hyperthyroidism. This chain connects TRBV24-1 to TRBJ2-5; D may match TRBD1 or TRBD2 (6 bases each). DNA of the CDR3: TGTGCCACCAGTGATCCGGGGGCGGGGCGAGGGGAGACCCAGTACTTC. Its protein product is CATSDPGAGRGETQYF.